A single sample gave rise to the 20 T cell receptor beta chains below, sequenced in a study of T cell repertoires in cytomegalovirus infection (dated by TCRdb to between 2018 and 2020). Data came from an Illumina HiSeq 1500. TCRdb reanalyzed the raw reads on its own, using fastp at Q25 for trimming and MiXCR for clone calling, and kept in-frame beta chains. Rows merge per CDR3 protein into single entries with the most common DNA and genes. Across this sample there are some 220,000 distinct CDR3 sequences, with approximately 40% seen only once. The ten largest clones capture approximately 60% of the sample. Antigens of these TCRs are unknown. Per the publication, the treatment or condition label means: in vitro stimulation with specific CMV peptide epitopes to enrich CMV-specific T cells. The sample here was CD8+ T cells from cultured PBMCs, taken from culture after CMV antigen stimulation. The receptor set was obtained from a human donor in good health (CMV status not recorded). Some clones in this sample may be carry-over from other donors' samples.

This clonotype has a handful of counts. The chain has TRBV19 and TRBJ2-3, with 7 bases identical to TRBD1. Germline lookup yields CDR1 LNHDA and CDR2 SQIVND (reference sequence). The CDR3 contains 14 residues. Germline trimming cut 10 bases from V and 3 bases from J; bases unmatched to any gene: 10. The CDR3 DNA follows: TGTGCCACCACGACAGGGATAAGAACAGATACGCAGTATTTT. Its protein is CATTTGIRTDTQYF.

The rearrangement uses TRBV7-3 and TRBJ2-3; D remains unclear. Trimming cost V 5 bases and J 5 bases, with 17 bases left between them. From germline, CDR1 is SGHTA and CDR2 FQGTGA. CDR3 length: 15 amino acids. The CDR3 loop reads CASSLPRTDKDTQYF. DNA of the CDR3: TGTGCCAGCAGCCTCCCTCGGACGGATAAAGATACGCAGTATTTT.

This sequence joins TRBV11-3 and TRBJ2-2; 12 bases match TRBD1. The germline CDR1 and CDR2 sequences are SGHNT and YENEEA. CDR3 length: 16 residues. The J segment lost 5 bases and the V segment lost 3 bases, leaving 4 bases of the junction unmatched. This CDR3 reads CASSFGTGGWTGELFF. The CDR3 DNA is TGTGCCAGCAGCTTCGGGACAGGGGGCTGGACCGGGGAGCTGTTTTTT.

In DNA, the CDR3 is TGCAGTGCAAGGAGCACCTACAATGAGCAGTTCTTC. Translation: CSARSTYNEQFF. The V gene is TRBV20-1, the J gene TRBJ2-1; D unresolved. The CDR3 extends over 12 amino acids. Trimming removed 6 bases at V and 2 bases at J, with 8 bases between. Germline V gene data show CDR1 as DFQATT and CDR2 as SNEGSKA (reference sequence).

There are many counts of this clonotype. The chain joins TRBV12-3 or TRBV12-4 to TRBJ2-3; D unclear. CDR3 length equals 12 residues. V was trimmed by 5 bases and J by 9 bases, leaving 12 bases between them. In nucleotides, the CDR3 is TGTGCCAGCAGTCTTGACCGGATAACGCAGTATTTT. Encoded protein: CASSLDRITQYF.

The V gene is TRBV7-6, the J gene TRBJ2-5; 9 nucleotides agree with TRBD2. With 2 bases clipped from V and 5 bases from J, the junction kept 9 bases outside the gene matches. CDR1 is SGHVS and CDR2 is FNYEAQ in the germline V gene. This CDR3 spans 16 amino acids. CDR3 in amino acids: CASSLNIAGARETQYF. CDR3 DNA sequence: TGTGCCAGCAGCTTAAATATAGCGGGAGCGAGGGAGACCCAGTACTTC.

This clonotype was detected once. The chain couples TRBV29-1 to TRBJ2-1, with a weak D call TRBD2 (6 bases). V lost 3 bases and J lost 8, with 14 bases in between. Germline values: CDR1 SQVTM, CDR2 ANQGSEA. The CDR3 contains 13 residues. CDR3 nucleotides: TGCAGCGTTGACCGACTAGTGTCATATGAGCAGTTCTTC. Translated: CSVDRLVSYEQFF.

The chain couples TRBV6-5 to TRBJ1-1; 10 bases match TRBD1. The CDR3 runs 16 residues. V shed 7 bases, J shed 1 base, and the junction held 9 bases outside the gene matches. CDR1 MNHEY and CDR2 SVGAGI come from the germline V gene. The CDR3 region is CASTSPGQGTNTEAFF. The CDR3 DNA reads TGTGCCAGCACCTCTCCGGGACAGGGGACGAACACTGAAGCTTTCTTT.

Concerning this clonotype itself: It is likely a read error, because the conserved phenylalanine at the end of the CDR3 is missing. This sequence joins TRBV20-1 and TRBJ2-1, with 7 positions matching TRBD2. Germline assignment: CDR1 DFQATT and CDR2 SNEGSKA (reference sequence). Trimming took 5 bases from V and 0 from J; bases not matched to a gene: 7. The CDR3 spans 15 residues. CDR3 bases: TGCAGTGCTCAGACTAGCCCGAGCTCCTACAATGAGCAGTTCTTA. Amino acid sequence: CSAQTSPSSYNEQFL.

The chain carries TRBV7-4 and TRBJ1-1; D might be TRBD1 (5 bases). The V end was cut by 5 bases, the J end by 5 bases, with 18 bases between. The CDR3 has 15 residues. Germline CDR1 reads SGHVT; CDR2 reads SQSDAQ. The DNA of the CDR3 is TGTGCCAGCAGCCGACTCAGGTGGGGGAAAACTGAAGCTTTCTTT. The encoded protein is CASSRLRWGKTEAFF.

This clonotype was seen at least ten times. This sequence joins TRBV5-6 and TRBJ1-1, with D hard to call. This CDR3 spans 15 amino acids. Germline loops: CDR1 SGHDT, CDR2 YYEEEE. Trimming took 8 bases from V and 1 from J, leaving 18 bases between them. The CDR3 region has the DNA TGTGCCAGTACCTGGACCCCCCGATGGAACACTGAAGCTTTCTTT. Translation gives CASTWTPRWNTEAFF.

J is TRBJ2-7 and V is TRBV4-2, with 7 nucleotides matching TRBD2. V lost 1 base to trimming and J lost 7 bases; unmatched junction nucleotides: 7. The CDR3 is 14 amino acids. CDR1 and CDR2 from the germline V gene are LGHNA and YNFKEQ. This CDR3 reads CASSQGGRGVEQYF. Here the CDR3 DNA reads TGTGCCAGCAGCCAAGGAGGGAGGGGAGTGGAGCAGTACTTC.

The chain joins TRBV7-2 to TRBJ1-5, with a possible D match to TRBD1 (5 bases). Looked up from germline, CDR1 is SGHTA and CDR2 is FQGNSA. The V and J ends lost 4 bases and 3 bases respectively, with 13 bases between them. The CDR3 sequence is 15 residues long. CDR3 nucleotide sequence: TGTGCCAGCAGCTCCCCGGACACCTCCAATCAGCCCCAGCATTTT. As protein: CASSSPDTSNQPQHF.

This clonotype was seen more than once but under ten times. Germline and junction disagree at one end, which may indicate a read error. The CDR3 region is CASSPGQFEAFF. DNA of the CDR3: TGTGCCAGCAGCCCTGGACAGTTTGAAGCTTTCTTT. The chain joins TRBV4-1 to TRBJ1-1, with D possibly being TRBD1 (6 bases). Germline CDR1 reads MGHRA; CDR2 reads YSYEKL. The CDR3 loop spans 12 amino acids.

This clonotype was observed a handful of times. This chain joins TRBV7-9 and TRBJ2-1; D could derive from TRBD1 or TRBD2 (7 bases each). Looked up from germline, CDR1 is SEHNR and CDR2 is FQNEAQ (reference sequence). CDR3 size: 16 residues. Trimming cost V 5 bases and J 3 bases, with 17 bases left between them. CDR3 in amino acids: CASSPQGGESYNEQFF. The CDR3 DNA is TGTGCCAGCAGCCCCCAGGGGGGGGAAAGCTACAATGAGCAGTTCTTC.

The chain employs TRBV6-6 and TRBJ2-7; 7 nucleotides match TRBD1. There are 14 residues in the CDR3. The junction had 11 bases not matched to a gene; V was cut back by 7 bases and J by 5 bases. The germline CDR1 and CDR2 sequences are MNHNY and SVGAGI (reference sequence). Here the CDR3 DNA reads TGTGCCAGCACCGGGACAGTTTTACCTGACGAGCAGTACTTC. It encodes CASTGTVLPDEQYF.

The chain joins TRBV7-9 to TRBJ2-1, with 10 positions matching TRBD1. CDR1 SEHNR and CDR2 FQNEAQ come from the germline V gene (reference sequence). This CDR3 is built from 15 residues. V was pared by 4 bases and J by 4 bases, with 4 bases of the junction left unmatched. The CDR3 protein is CASSSWDRGYNEQFF. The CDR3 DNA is TGTGCCAGCAGCTCATGGGACAGGGGTTACAATGAGCAGTTCTTC.

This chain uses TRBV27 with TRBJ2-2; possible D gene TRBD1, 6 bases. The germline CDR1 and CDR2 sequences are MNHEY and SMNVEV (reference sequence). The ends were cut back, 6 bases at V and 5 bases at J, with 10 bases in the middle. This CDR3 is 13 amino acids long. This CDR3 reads CASSRGQTGELFF. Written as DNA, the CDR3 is TGTGCCAGCAGCAGGGGCCAGACCGGGGAGCTGTTTTTT.

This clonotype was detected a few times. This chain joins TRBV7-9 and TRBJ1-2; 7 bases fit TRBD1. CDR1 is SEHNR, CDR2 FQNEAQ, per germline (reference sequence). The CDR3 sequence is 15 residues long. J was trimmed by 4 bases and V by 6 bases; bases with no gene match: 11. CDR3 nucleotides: TGTGCCAGCAGACTTATCTCTACAGGGGTCTATGGCTACACCTTC. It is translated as CASRLISTGVYGYTF.

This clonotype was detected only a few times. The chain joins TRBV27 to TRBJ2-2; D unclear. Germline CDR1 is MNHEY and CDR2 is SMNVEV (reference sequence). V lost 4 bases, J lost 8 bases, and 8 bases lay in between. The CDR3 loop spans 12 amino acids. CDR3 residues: CASSYPLGELFF. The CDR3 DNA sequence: TGTGCCAGCAGTTATCCACTGGGGGAGCTGTTTTTT.